This T cell receptor (beta chain) comes out of a study of vaccination and CD4 T cells after COVID-19. Study as a whole: Control cultures, each given a CEFX pool, an HIV-1 Nef pool, or no peptide, were included.

In regard to this clonotype: The antigen is unknown.

Indicated treatment: 10-day PBMC culture with coronavirus spike peptide pools or control peptides (ViraFEST assay). Using peptide pools, antigen-specific T cells were expanded in ViraFEST before TCRs were sequenced. The V and J ends lost 5 bases and 2 bases respectively, with 22 bases between them. Germline CDR1 reads LNHDA; CDR2 reads SQIVND (reference sequence). The CDR3 spans 18 residues. With the Oncomine TCR Beta short-read assay, DNA from cultured CD4+ T cells was sequenced. TCRdb re-called the PCR reads through MiXCR, storing one row per CDR3 protein. This table has over 10,000 distinct CDR3 sequences, about 50% appearing once.

The sequencing sample was made of CD4+ T cells from blood, cultured in vitro. The chain is built from TRBV19 and TRBJ1-5; D is perhaps TRBD1 (5 bases). This TCR was recovered from a human donor who had recovered from COVID-19. The CDR3 sequence: CASSPLRGGGSRNQPQHF. The CDR3 DNA reads as TGTGCCAGTAGTCCCCTCCGCGGCGGGGGGAGCCGCAATCAGCCCCAGCATTTT.